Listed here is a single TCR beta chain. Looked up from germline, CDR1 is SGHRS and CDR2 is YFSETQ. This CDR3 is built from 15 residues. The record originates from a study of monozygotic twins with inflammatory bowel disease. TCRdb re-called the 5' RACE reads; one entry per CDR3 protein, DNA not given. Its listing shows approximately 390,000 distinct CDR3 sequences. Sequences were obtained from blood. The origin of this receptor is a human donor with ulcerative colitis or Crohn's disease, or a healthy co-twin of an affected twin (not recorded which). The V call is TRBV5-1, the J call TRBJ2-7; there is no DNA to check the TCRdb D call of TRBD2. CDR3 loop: CASSLGVREAYEQYF.